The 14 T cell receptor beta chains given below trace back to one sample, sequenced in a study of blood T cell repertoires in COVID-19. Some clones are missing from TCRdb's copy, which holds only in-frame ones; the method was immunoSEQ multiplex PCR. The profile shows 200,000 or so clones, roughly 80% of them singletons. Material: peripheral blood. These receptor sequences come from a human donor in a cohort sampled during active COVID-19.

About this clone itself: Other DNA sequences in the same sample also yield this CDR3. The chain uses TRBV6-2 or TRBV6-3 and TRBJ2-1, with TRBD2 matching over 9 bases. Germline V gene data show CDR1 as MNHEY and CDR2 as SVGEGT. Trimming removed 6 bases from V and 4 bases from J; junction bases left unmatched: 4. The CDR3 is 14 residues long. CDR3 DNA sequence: TGTGCCAGCAGCCTAGCGGGGATTTACAATGAGCAGTTCTTC. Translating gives CASSLAGIYNEQFF.

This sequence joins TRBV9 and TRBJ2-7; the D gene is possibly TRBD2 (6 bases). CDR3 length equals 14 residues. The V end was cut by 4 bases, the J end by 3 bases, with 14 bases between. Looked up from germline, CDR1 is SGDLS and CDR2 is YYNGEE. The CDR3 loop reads CASSPGLGIYEQYF. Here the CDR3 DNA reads TGTGCCAGCAGCCCGGGACTTGGAATCTACGAGCAGTACTTC.

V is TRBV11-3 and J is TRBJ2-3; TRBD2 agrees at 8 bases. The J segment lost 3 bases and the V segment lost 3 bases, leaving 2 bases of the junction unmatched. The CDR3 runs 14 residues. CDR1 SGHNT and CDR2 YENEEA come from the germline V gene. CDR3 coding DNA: TGTGCCAGCAGCTTTCGCGGGAGGACAGATACGCAGTATTTT. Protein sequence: CASSFRGRTDTQYF.

CDR3 sequence (DNA): TGTGCCAGCAGTACCCGAGGACTAGCGTTAAGGAATGAGCAGTTCTTC. It encodes CASSTRGLALRNEQFF. The rearrangement joins TRBV27 to TRBJ2-1; 9 nucleotides match TRBD2. V shed 5 bases, J shed 7 bases, and the junction held 12 bases outside the gene matches. The germline CDR1 and CDR2 sequences are MNHEY and SMNVEV (reference sequence). The CDR3 spans 16 residues.

This CDR3 reads CASTKPSSYNSPLHF. CDR3 sequence (DNA): TGTGCCAGCACAAAACCCAGCTCCTATAATTCACCCCTCCACTTT. This chain joins TRBV28 and TRBJ1-6; D call uncertain. Trimming removed 7 bases at V and 0 bases at J, with 10 bases between. The CDR3 has 15 residues. Germline lookup yields CDR1 MDHEN and CDR2 SYDVKM.

The CDR3 is CASRRQGERGYTF. CDR3 DNA: TGTGCCAGCAGACGCCAGGGGGAACGGGGCTACACCTTC. The genes are TRBV27 and TRBJ1-2, with TRBD1 matching 7 bases. V lost 6 bases, J lost 8 bases, and 9 bases stayed unmatched. The CDR3 contains 13 residues. Germline V gene data show CDR1 as MNHEY and CDR2 as SMNVEV (reference sequence).

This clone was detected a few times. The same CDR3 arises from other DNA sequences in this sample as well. The CDR3 reads CASSRTESTDTQYF. The CDR3 DNA is TGTGCCAGCAGTAGGACAGAAAGCACAGATACGCAGTATTTT. The chain carries TRBV27 and TRBJ2-3; D may be TRBD1 (6 bases). V gave up 5 bases and J gave up 0 bases, with 9 bases separating them. The germline CDR1 and CDR2 sequences are MNHEY and SMNVEV (reference sequence). This CDR3 has 14 residues.

The CDR3 DNA sequence: TGTGCCTGGAGCCTTCGACAGAGTTCACCCCTCCACTTT. Translating it yields CAWSLRQSSPLHF. The V call is TRBV30, the J call TRBJ1-6; D perhaps matches TRBD1 (5 bases). The CDR3 is 13 amino acids. Deletions cut 3 bases from V and 9 bases from J, with 12 bases between. Germline V gene data show CDR1 as GTSNPN and CDR2 as SVGIG (reference sequence).

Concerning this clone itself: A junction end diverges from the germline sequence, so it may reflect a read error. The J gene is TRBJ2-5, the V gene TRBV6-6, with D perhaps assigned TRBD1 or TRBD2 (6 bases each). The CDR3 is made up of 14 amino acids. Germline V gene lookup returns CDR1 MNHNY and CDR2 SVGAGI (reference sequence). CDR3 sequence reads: CASSHSGAPETQYF. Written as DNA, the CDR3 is TGTGCCAGCAGTCACTCGGGGGCCCCAGAGACCCAGTACTTC.

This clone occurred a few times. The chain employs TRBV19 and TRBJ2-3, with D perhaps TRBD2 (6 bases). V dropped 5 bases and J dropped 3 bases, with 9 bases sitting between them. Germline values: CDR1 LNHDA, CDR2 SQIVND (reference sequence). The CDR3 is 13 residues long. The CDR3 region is CASSRGRTDTQYF. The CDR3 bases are TGTGCCAGTAGTCGAGGGAGGACAGATACGCAGTATTTT.

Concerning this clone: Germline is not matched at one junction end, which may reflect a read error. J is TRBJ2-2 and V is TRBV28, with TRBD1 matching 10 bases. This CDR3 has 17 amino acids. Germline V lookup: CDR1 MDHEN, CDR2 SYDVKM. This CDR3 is CASSPGTGAASGGALFF. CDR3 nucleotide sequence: TGTGCCAGCAGCCCCGGGACAGGGGCAGCCTCCGGGGGGGCGCTGTTTTTT.

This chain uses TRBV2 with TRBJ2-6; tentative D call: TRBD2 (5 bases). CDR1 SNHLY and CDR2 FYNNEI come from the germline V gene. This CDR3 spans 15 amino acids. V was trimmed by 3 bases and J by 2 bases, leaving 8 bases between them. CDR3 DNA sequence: TGTGCCAGCAGTGACGCCGGGGCTGGGGCCAACGTCCTGACTTTC. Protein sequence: CASSDAGAGANVLTF.

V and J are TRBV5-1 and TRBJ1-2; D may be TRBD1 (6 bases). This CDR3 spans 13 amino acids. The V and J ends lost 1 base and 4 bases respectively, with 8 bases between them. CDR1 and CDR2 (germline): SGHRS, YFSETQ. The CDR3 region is CASSLSQGYGYTF. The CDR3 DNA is TGCGCCAGCAGCTTGTCACAGGGCTATGGCTACACCTTC.

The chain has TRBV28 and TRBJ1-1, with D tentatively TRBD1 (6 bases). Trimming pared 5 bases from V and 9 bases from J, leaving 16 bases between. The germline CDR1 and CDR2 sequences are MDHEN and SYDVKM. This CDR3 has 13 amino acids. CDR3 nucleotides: TGTGCCAGCAGTGTCACCCGGACAGCCCAAGCTTTCTTT. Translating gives CASSVTRTAQAFF.